This T cell receptor (beta chain) was captured in a study of blood T cell repertoires in COVID-19. Clones were read by immunoSEQ multiplex PCR, and TCRdb kept only the in-frame ones, dropping some. The table includes 200,000 to 250,000 clones, approximately 91% detected once. A word on this clone: The sample carries other DNA sequences with the same CDR3.

Trimming removed 5 bases from V and 0 bases from J, with 7 bases in between. The CDR3 is 14 residues long. Per the germline V gene, CDR1 is SGHTA and CDR2 is FQGNSA. Specimen: peripheral blood. The rearrangement joins TRBV7-2 to TRBJ2-2, with no clear D. The sequence derives from a man in his 60s who had recovered from COVID-19. The CDR3 reads CASSLVTNTGELFF. The DNA for the CDR3 is TGTGCCAGCAGCCTAGTAACGAACACCGGGGAGCTGTTTTTT.